The T cell receptor beta chain under discussion was sequenced for a study of CD8+ T cells in alopecia areata. The CDR3 contains 10 residues. Trimming took off 3 bases at V and 6 bases at J, with 5 bases between the two ends. Per the germline V gene, CDR1 is GTSNPN and CDR2 is SVGIG (reference sequence). Extracted RNA was reverse transcribed, and the resulting cDNA served as sequencing template. Some clones are missing from TCRdb's copy, which holds only in-frame ones; the method was immunoSEQ multiplex PCR. The data show about 200,000 clones, less than 45% seen once. Treatment specified: oral pan-JAK inhibitor, 5-10 mg twice daily. As part of sample collection, lesional scalp punch biopsies and peripheral blood were taken from alopecia areata patients. CD4+ and CD8+ T cells were sorted from PBMCs stained for CD3, CD4 and CD8.

The receptor was isolated from a human donor with alopecia areata. The genes are TRBV30 and TRBJ1-1, with D perhaps TRBD1 (5 bases). This specimen was CD4+ T cells sorted from blood, taken between weeks 30 and 35, from a patient treated with tofacitinib. CDR3 DNA: TGTGCCTGGAGGGGGGCTGAAGCTTTCTTT. It specifies CAWRGAEAFF.